The 7 T cell receptor beta chains listed next were all sequenced from one sample in a study of Ad26.COV2.S vaccination and SARS-CoV-2 variants. Treatment indicated: around 19 received Ad26.COV2.S at low or high dose, single or two shots; several received placebo; per-sample allocation not given. The study sampled participants on day 63 after the first vaccine or placebo injection. The repertoire was sequenced with immunoSEQ multiplex PCR; TCRdb's copy has only in-frame clones and lacks some. The sample has more than 300,000 clones, 85% to 90% seen once; the top ten hold approximately 4.5%. This specimen consisted of peripheral blood, obtained in a trial of Ad26.COV2.S vaccine versus placebo. The origin of the receptors is a person aged 18-60 years who received the Ad26.COV2.S COVID-19 vaccine or a placebo.

The J gene is TRBJ1-1, the V gene TRBV24-1; D ambiguous. The CDR3 covers 11 residues. V was trimmed by 7 bases and J by 6 bases, leaving 8 bases between them. Germline CDR1 and CDR2: KGHDR and SFDVKD. In DNA form, the CDR3 reads TGTGCCACCAGCGAAGGGCCTGAAGCTTTCTTT. This gives the protein CATSEGPEAFF.

The rearrangement joins TRBV5-4 to TRBJ2-2; D is possibly TRBD2 (6 bases). CDR1 SGHNT and CDR2 YYREEE come from the germline V gene (reference sequence). V was shortened by 3 bases and J by 2 bases, with 11 bases between the two germline ends. The CDR3 is made up of 15 amino acids. CDR3 amino acids: CASSWGLSNTGELFF. The CDR3 nucleotides read TGTGCCAGCAGCTGGGGACTCTCAAACACCGGGGAGCTGTTTTTT.

This clone was recorded only once. The J gene is TRBJ2-7, the V gene TRBV28; D possibly corresponds to TRBD2 (5 bases). V was clipped by 5 bases and J by 3 bases, with 11 bases between them. The CDR3 consists of 13 residues. The germline gives CDR1 MDHEN, CDR2 SYDVKM. The CDR3 bases are TGTGCCAGCAGTGAGCGCCGGGACTACGAGCAGTACTTC. Protein: CASSERRDYEQYF.

The count of this clone is one. The rearrangement joins TRBV19 to TRBJ2-6, with 9 bases fitting TRBD1. Trimming took 8 bases from V and 0 from J; bases not matched to a gene: 8. This CDR3 comprises 17 residues. Germline CDR1 reads LNHDA; CDR2 reads SQIVND (reference sequence). This chain's CDR3 is CASLLGTGLSGANVLTF. CDR3 in DNA: TGTGCCAGTTTGCTAGGGACAGGGCTCTCTGGGGCCAACGTCCTGACTTTC.

This clone was detected once. This chain connects TRBV2 to TRBJ1-1; perhaps TRBD1 as D (5 bases). This CDR3 has 14 residues. Trimming took off 9 bases at V and 0 bases at J, with 14 bases between the two ends. Germline V lookup: CDR1 SNHLY, CDR2 FYNNEI. CDR3 region: CASSTEIMNTEAFF. CDR3 in DNA: TGTGCCAGTTCGACAGAAATCATGAACACTGAAGCTTTCTTT. The full variable domain, rest sourced from reference TRBV2 and TRBJ1-1, is EPEVTQTPSHQVTQMGQEVILRCVPISNHLYFYWYRQILGQKVEFLVSFYNNEISEKSEIFDDQFSVERPDGSNFTLKIRSTKLEDSAMYFCASSTEIMNTEAFFGQGTRLTVV.

The rearrangement links TRBV6-2 or TRBV6-3 to TRBJ1-2, with D hard to call. This CDR3 is built from 12 residues. Per germline, CDR1 MNHEY and CDR2 SVGEGT. V was pared by 5 bases and J by 3 bases, with 7 bases between. This CDR3 is CASSRTYYGYTF. The CDR3 nucleotides are TGTGCCAGCAGTAGGACGTACTATGGCTACACCTTC.

In this sample, this clone turned up a few times. This sequence joins TRBV2 and TRBJ2-7; the D is unclear. CDR1 and CDR2 from the germline V gene are SNHLY and FYNNEI. The CDR3 runs 15 residues. Trimming shortened V by 4 bases and J by 0 bases, and 13 bases separated the two germline ends. The CDR3 sequence: CASSVDPGFSYEQYF. In nucleotides, the CDR3 is TGTGCCAGCAGTGTAGACCCCGGATTCTCCTACGAGCAGTACTTC.